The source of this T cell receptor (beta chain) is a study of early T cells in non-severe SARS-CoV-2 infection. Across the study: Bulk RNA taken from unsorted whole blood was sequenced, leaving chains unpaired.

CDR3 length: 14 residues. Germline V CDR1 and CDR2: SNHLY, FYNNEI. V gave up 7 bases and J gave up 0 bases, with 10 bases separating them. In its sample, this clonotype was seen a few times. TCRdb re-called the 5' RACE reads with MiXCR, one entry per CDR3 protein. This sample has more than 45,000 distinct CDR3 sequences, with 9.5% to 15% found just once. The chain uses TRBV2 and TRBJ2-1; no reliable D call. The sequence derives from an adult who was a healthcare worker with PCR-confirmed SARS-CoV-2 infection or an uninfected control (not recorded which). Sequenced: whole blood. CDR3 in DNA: TGTGCCAGCATGGGCAGAAGCTCCTACAATGAGCAGTTCTTC. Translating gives CASMGRSSYNEQFF.